The entry below describes one T cell receptor beta chain. In germline, CDR1 is SGHVS, CDR2 FQNEAQ. V lost 1 base, J lost 4 bases, and 7 bases lay in between. The CDR3 runs 13 residues. This record comes from a study of T cell clones after liver transplantation. Assay: immunoSEQ multiplex PCR; the TCRdb copy retains only in-frame clones and omits some. Of more than 95,000 clones in the sample, roughly nine tenths are singletons; the top ten hold 0.75% to 0.85%. This TCR was recovered from a human patient who received a liver transplant. Some T cells may trace back to the graft donor. The specimen comprised CD4+ T cells from blood, sampled 12 months after liver transplant. The rearrangement joins TRBV7-8 to TRBJ2-5; tentative D call: TRBD1 (5 bases). The CDR3 spells CASSLGRGETQYF. The CDR3 nucleotides read TGTGCCAGCAGCTTAGGTAGGGGAGAGACCCAGTACTTC.